This paragraph reports one T cell receptor beta chain. The germline gives CDR1 SNHLY, CDR2 FYNNEI. The CDR3 is 12 residues long. V lost 7 bases and J lost 7, with 13 bases in between. These data come from a study of blood T cells in healthy people across ages. Primed by a sample-barcoded 5' primer and a J-beta primer mix, a second PCR proceeded for about 6 to 12 cycles. TCRdb reanalysed the 5' RACE reads using MiXCR and keeps one entry per CDR3 protein. The sample has 800,000 or so distinct CDR3 sequences, 35% to 50% seen once. The V call is TRBV2, the J call TRBJ1-2; D unresolved. The sequencing sample was made of blood. The TCR was taken from an elderly man in good health. The CDR3 coding sequence is TGTGCCAGCAAATCCGGGGATCCTGGCTACACCTTC. Translating gives CASKSGDPGYTF.